The 21 T cell receptor beta chains reported below all come from one sample, sequenced in a study of blood T cells in healthy people across ages. Primers used in a second PCR of about 6 to 11 cycles were a sample-barcoded 5' primer and a J-beta primer mix. TCRdb reprocessed the 5' RACE reads with MiXCR, giving one entry per CDR3 protein. This table holds approximately 2,000,000 distinct CDR3 sequences, around 42% found once. Sequenced material: blood. These receptors all stem from a human donor in good health.

V usage is TRBV4-1 and J usage is TRBJ2-3; 8 nucleotides agree with TRBD2. This CDR3 contains 19 residues. J lost 6 bases, V lost 1 base, and 18 bases had no gene match. The germline gives CDR1 MGHRA, CDR2 YSYEKL. CDR3 bases: TGCGCCAGCAGCCAAGTAGGTCTAGCGGGCGCCCATAAAATGGATACGCAGTATTTT. It codes for CASSQVGLAGAHKMDTQYF.

This clonotype was detected only a few times. This chain joins TRBV7-2 and TRBJ1-6, with a possible D match to TRBD1 (6 bases). V was shortened by 0 bases and J by 7 bases, with 16 bases between the two germline ends. The length of the CDR3 is 17 residues. CDR1 is SGHTA, CDR2 FQGNSA, per germline. The CDR3 is CASSLAGGAGVNSPLHF. As DNA, the CDR3 is TGTGCCAGCAGCTTAGCGGGGGGGGCAGGGGTGAATTCACCCCTCCACTTT.

CDR3 sequence (DNA): TGCAGCGCGTACCGGGGACCTAATGAAAAACTGTTTTTT. It specifies CSAYRGPNEKLFF. The V gene is TRBV29-1, the J gene TRBJ1-4, with TRBD1 as a possible D gene (5 bases). The V end lost 7 bases, the J end lost 3 bases, and 12 bases lay between the germline ends. The germline V gene has CDR1 SQVTM and CDR2 ANQGSEA. The CDR3 has 13 residues.

V gene TRBV6-6 combines with J gene TRBJ2-7; TRBD1 is a possible D gene (6 bases). V was clipped by 7 bases and J by 0 bases, with 16 bases between them. Germline loops: CDR1 MNHNY, CDR2 SVGAGI (reference sequence). The CDR3 is made up of 15 amino acids. The CDR3 bases are TGTGCCAGCACCCTACAGGGACCTAGCTCCTACGAGCAGTACTTC. Amino acids: CASTLQGPSSYEQYF.

The chain uses TRBV15 and TRBJ2-3, with 9 bases identical to TRBD1. The germline V gene encodes CDR1 LNHNV and CDR2 YYDKDF (reference sequence). V was clipped by 0 bases and J by 3 bases; unmatched bases: 1. The CDR3 has 15 amino acids. The CDR3, as DNA: TGTGCCACCAGCAGAGATGGACAGGGGACAGATACGCAGTATTTT. Translation: CATSRDGQGTDTQYF.

In its sample, this clonotype was seen a few times. The chain links TRBV4-3 to TRBJ2-3, with D perhaps matching TRBD2 (5 bases). Between the trimmed V and J ends, which lost 5 bases and 0 bases, there was a span of 15 bases. The length of the CDR3 is 16 residues. The germline V gene has CDR1 LGHNA and CDR2 YSLEER. Here the CDR3 reads CASSSSTLTSTDTQYF. The CDR3 DNA sequence: TGCGCCAGCAGCTCTAGCACTCTTACTAGCACAGATACGCAGTATTTT.

The chain employs TRBV12-3 or TRBV12-4 and TRBJ2-5; D may be TRBD1 (5 bases). This CDR3 has 13 amino acids. V gave up 6 bases and J gave up 2 bases, with 10 bases separating them. In DNA form, the CDR3 reads TGTGCCAGCAGGAACCGACAGCAAGAGACCCAGTACTTC. This codes for CASRNRQQETQYF.

The chain joins TRBV15 to TRBJ2-3, with no clear D. Looked up from germline, CDR1 is LNHNV and CDR2 is YYDKDF (reference sequence). The CDR3 consists of 14 residues. V lost 0 bases and J lost 4, with 8 bases in between. Written as DNA, the CDR3 is TGTGCCACCAGCAGAGACCACCCGCCAGATACGCAGTATTTT. Its protein product is CATSRDHPPDTQYF.

This clonotype was observed many times. The CDR3 region has the DNA TGTGCCAGCAGCCCACATCCCTACGAGCAGTACTTC. Translation gives CASSPHPYEQYF. The V gene is TRBV7-2, the J gene TRBJ2-7; D unresolved. V lost 5 bases and J 2 bases, leaving 7 bases between the germline ends. CDR1 and CDR2 from the germline V gene are SGHTA and FQGNSA. This CDR3 has 12 amino acids.

The rearrangement uses TRBV11-2 and TRBJ1-1, with 7 bases aligning to TRBD1. CDR3 length: 17 amino acids. Germline V gene sequence: CDR1 SGHAT, CDR2 FQNNGV. V was pared by 0 bases and J by 4 bases, with 11 bases of the junction left unmatched. The CDR3 nucleotides are TGTGCCAGCAGCTTAGATTCCCGGACAGGATGGGGCACTGAAGCTTTCTTT. Translated: CASSLDSRTGWGTEAFF.

The CDR3 DNA sequence: TGTGCCAGCACTCGGGACCCCGGCGGCTACATGTGGTACGAGCAGTACTTC. Its protein is CASTRDPGGYMWYEQYF. The chain links TRBV7-9 to TRBJ2-7; the D gene could be TRBD1 or TRBD2 (5 bases each). This CDR3 comprises 17 residues. V gave up 7 bases and J gave up 4 bases, with 26 bases separating them. In germline, CDR1 is SEHNR, CDR2 FQNEAQ (reference sequence).

The CDR3 protein is CASSYGGARGEKLFF. The CDR3 DNA reads as TGTGCCAGCAGCTATGGGGGGGCCCGGGGCGAAAAACTGTTTTTT. This chain joins TRBV7-9 and TRBJ1-4; tentatively, D is TRBD1 (6 bases). CDR1 is SEHNR, CDR2 FQNEAQ, per germline (reference sequence). The CDR3 runs to 15 residues. V was pared by 4 bases and J by 8 bases, with 17 bases between.

Ten or more counts support this clonotype. The chain joins TRBV29-1 to TRBJ2-3; 8 bases are shared with TRBD2. Per the germline V gene, CDR1 is SQVTM and CDR2 is ANQGSEA. This CDR3 has 15 residues. V lost 5 bases, J lost 4 bases, and 11 bases stayed unmatched. CDR3 loop: CSVKAGTRGADTQYF. In DNA, the CDR3 is TGCAGCGTTAAAGCCGGGACTAGAGGTGCAGATACGCAGTATTTT.

The chain uses TRBV2 and TRBJ2-1; weak D call: TRBD1 (5 bases). The CDR3 has 15 amino acids. CDR1 is SNHLY and CDR2 is FYNNEI in the germline V gene. The V end was cut by 2 bases, the J end by 5 bases, with 13 bases between. The chain's CDR3 is CASSERRQLNNEQFF. CDR3 DNA: TGTGCCAGCAGTGAACGACGACAGCTAAACAATGAGCAGTTCTTC.

This clonotype was recorded a few times. CDR3 bases: TGTGCCAGCAGCTTATCATCAGGGGACCCCTACGAGCAGTACTTC. Translation gives CASSLSSGDPYEQYF. The genes are TRBV7-6 and TRBJ2-7; possibly TRBD1 for D (6 bases). The CDR3 is 15 residues long. Germline V gene data show CDR1 as SGHVS and CDR2 as FNYEAQ. V lost 2 bases, J lost 2 bases, and 13 bases lay in between.

This chain connects TRBV9 to TRBJ1-2; the match to TRBD1 covers 7 bases. This CDR3 contains 15 residues. Germline-derived CDR1 and CDR2 are SGDLS and YYNGEE. Trimming cost V 3 bases and J 4 bases; bases outside gene matches: 9. The CDR3 spells CASSAGQAPLYGYTF. CDR3 DNA sequence: TGTGCCAGCAGCGCCGGACAGGCCCCCCTCTATGGCTACACCTTC.

This chain links TRBV27 with TRBJ2-5; maybe TRBD1 (8 bases). The V gene's germline CDR1 is MNHEY and CDR2 SMNVEV (reference sequence). The CDR3 is 15 amino acids. The germline V and J ends were trimmed by 6 bases and 4 bases, with 18 bases remaining between them. The CDR3 reads CASRRTGGVRETQYF. CDR3 bases: TGTGCCAGCAGACGAACAGGGGGGGTACGAGAGACCCAGTACTTC.

This chain links TRBV29-1 with TRBJ2-3; tentatively, D is TRBD1 (7 bases). In germline, CDR1 is SQVTM, CDR2 ANQGSEA. CDR3 length equals 13 residues. V was shortened by 8 bases and J by 4 bases, with 16 bases between the two germline ends. The CDR3 protein is CSLRRGQADTQYF. The CDR3 DNA reads as TGCAGCCTGAGGAGGGGGCAGGCAGATACGCAGTATTTT.

The chain combines TRBV28 with TRBJ1-5; 7 positions match TRBD1. Germline CDR1 reads MDHEN; CDR2 reads SYDVKM. V lost 2 bases, J lost 11 bases, and 0 bases stayed unmatched. CDR3 length: 11 residues. In DNA form, the CDR3 reads TGTGCCAGCAGTTTAGACAGGGCCCAGCATTTT. Translated: CASSLDRAQHF.

This chain connects TRBV29-1 to TRBJ1-1; no firm D call. Germline V CDR1 and CDR2: SQVTM, ANQGSEA. Trimming shortened V by 5 bases and J by 0 bases, and 16 bases separated the two germline ends. The CDR3 has 15 residues. The CDR3 DNA sequence: TGCAGCGTTTCCCCTACCTCGAGAGTGAACACTGAAGCTTTCTTT. This translates into CSVSPTSRVNTEAFF.

The chain uses TRBV14 and TRBJ2-4; no definite D call. The CDR3 has 13 amino acids. Germline lookup yields CDR1 SGHDN and CDR2 FVKESK. The germline V and J ends were trimmed by 4 bases and 10 bases, with 14 bases remaining between them. The CDR3 is CASSPHPTSIQYF. The CDR3, as DNA: TGTGCCAGCAGCCCCCACCCGACGTCTATTCAGTACTTC.